These 29 T cell receptor beta chains share one sample of origin, sequenced in a study of blood T cell repertoires in COVID-19. Generated by immunoSEQ multiplex PCR, the TCRdb table keeps only in-frame clones and is missing some. This table has about 110,000 clones, 70% to 75% appearing once. The sample was peripheral blood. These receptors were taken from a human donor with acute or convalescent COVID-19. The donor label of this sample is uncertain.

The chain couples TRBV10-3 to TRBJ2-7; maybe TRBD1 (5 bases). CDR3 length: 13 amino acids. Trimming pared 3 bases from V and 4 bases from J, leaving 10 bases between. Germline-derived CDR1 and CDR2 are ENHRY and SYGVKD. The CDR3 here is CAISERGRYEQYF. CDR3 DNA: TGTGCCATCAGTGAAAGGGGCAGATACGAGCAGTACTTC.

The chain joins TRBV19 to TRBJ1-1; D gene ambiguous. The CDR3 contains 13 residues. CDR1 is LNHDA and CDR2 is SQIVND in the germline V gene (reference sequence). Trimming took 6 bases from V and 10 from J, leaving 18 bases between them. As DNA, the CDR3 is TGTGCCAGTAGCCTCGGAGAGGGAAAGGCAGCTTTCTTT. It translates to CASSLGEGKAAFF. Combining the CDR3 with reference TRBV19 and TRBJ1-1 gives the whole variable domain DGGITQSPKYLFRKEGQNVTLSCEQNLNHDAMYWYRQDPGQGLRLIYYSQIVNDFQKGDIAEGYSVSREKKESFPLTVTSAQKNPTAFYLCASSLGEGKAAFFGQGTRLTVV.

This clone was recorded many times. This chain joins TRBV4-2 and TRBJ2-3, with 9 bases fitting TRBD1. Trimming removed 0 bases from V and 0 bases from J; junction bases left unmatched: 7. The CDR3 has 18 residues. Germline V gene lookup returns CDR1 LGHNA and CDR2 YNFKEQ. The CDR3 loop reads CASSQDLTGGMSTDTQYF. The CDR3 DNA sequence: TGTGCCAGCAGCCAAGATCTAACAGGGGGCATGAGCACAGATACGCAGTATTTT.

V and J are TRBV20-1 and TRBJ2-7, with TRBD1 matching over 9 bases. Trimming took 3 bases from V and 3 from J; bases not matched to a gene: 3. This CDR3 is built from 13 residues. Germline V gene sequence: CDR1 DFQATT, CDR2 SNEGSKA (reference sequence). The CDR3 DNA sequence: TGCAGTGCTAGTTGGGACAGGGTCTACGAGCAGTACTTC. Translated: CSASWDRVYEQYF.

V is TRBV6-1 and J is TRBJ2-7; D is perhaps TRBD2 (6 bases). The CDR3 totals 15 residues. V lost 0 bases and J 6 bases, leaving 15 bases between the germline ends. Germline V gene data show CDR1 as MNHNS and CDR2 as SASEGT. The chain's CDR3 is CASSEASAGRPEQYF. As DNA, the CDR3 is TGTGCCAGCAGTGAAGCCAGTGCAGGGAGGCCCGAGCAGTACTTC.

The chain recombines TRBV5-1 with TRBJ1-4; D is unclear. Trimming removed 5 bases from V and 0 bases from J, with 8 bases in between. Germline V gives CDR1 SGHRS, CDR2 YFSETQ. This CDR3 contains 14 residues. The CDR3 is CASSRGSTNEKLFF. The CDR3 bases are TGCGCCAGCAGTAGAGGATCAACTAATGAAAAACTGTTTTTT.

This rearrangement joins TRBV11-2 to TRBJ2-3; D gene ambiguous. The CDR3 spans 15 residues. Germline values: CDR1 SGHAT, CDR2 FQNNGV. Trimming took 1 base from V and 4 from J, leaving 12 bases between them. CDR3 DNA: TGTGCCAGCAGCTTAGTTATTCCTTTTGCAGATACGCAGTATTTT. Translation gives CASSLVIPFADTQYF.

The chain joins TRBV4-1 to TRBJ1-2; D possibly corresponds to TRBD1 (6 bases). CDR1 is MGHRA, CDR2 YSYEKL, per germline. This CDR3 contains 17 residues. V was cut by 2 bases and J by 1 base, with 17 bases left in between. CDR3 bases: TGCGCCAGCAGCCAACTCCCCCGGCAGGGGCATAACTATGGCTACACCTTC. It encodes CASSQLPRQGHNYGYTF.

CDR3 loop: CASSQRIGVSRLAPSTDTQYF. The CDR3 DNA reads as TGCGCCAGCAGCCAGAGAATAGGGGTTAGTAGACTAGCTCCTAGCACAGATACGCAGTATTTT. The V call is TRBV4-1, the J call TRBJ2-3; 7 positions agree with TRBD2. The J segment lost 0 bases and the V segment lost 3 bases, leaving 21 bases of the junction unmatched. From germline, CDR1 is MGHRA and CDR2 YSYEKL. This CDR3 has 21 residues.

The chain has TRBV27 and TRBJ2-2; 9 bases align to TRBD1. CDR1 is MNHEY, CDR2 SMNVEV, per germline (reference sequence). The CDR3 loop spans 16 amino acids. The trim removed 3 bases at V and 2 bases at J, leaving 4 bases unmatched. The CDR3 bases are TGTGCCAGCAGTTTGGACAGGGGAGACAACACCGGGGAGCTGTTTTTT. Translating gives CASSLDRGDNTGELFF.

The chain employs TRBV28 and TRBJ1-1, with D unclear. With 0 bases removed from V and 1 base from J, the gap between germline ends came to 9 bases. There are 15 residues in the CDR3. CDR1 MDHEN and CDR2 SYDVKM come from the germline V gene. The CDR3 protein is CASSLWGERNTEAFF. DNA of the CDR3: TGTGCCAGCAGTTTATGGGGAGAGAGGAACACTGAAGCTTTCTTT.

The rearrangement joins TRBV27 to TRBJ1-5; weak D call: TRBD1 (5 bases). The V gene lost 6 bases and the J gene lost 0 bases, with 27 bases spanning the gap. This CDR3 contains 20 residues. Germline V gene lookup returns CDR1 MNHEY and CDR2 SMNVEV (reference sequence). The CDR3 loop reads CASSPYVYMTEPYSNQPQHF. CDR3 in DNA: TGTGCCAGCAGCCCCTACGTTTATATGACAGAACCATATAGCAATCAGCCCCAGCATTTT.

This chain links TRBV28 with TRBJ1-4; 9 bases fit TRBD1. The germline V gene encodes CDR1 MDHEN and CDR2 SYDVKM. The CDR3 totals 15 residues. V gave up 3 bases and J gave up 5 bases; unmatched junction bases: 4. CDR3 nucleotides: TGTGCCAGCAGTTTCTCCGGGACAGGGAATGAAAAACTGTTTTTT. This encodes CASSFSGTGNEKLFF.

This rearrangement joins TRBV19 to TRBJ1-5, with D perhaps TRBD1 (5 bases). CDR1 LNHDA and CDR2 SQIVND come from the germline V gene (reference sequence). The CDR3 length is 14 residues. V gave up 4 bases and J gave up 2 bases, with 9 bases separating them. CDR3 nucleotides: TGTGCCAGTAGTAACCAGGGCGGCAATCAGCCCCAGCATTTT. Translating it yields CASSNQGGNQPQHF.

This clone is a singleton in its sample. The chain couples TRBV13 to TRBJ1-1; 8 bases are shared with TRBD1. V lost 5 bases and J lost 4; bases outside the gene matches: 6. The CDR3 contains 14 residues. Per germline, CDR1 PRHDT and CDR2 FYEKMQ (reference sequence). The CDR3, as DNA: TGTGCCAGCAGCGAGACAGGGGCGAGCACTGAAGCTTTCTTT. The encoded protein is CASSETGASTEAFF.

Concerning this clone itself: The identical CDR3 is also encoded by other nucleotide sequences in the sample. The CDR3 nucleotides read TGTGCCAGCAGCTCCGGGACAGGAGGCTTTCGGGGGAATCAGCCCCAGCATTTT. The encoded protein is CASSSGTGGFRGNQPQHF. The chain has TRBV7-9 and TRBJ1-5, with 8 bases fitting TRBD1. The CDR3 extends over 18 amino acids. Trimming at V came to 4 bases and at J to 4 bases, leaving 15 bases not matched to a gene. The germline V gene encodes CDR1 SEHNR and CDR2 FQNEAQ (reference sequence).

V is TRBV19 and J is TRBJ1-6; 8 bases line up with TRBD1. The CDR3 consists of 19 residues. Germline V gene sequence: CDR1 LNHDA, CDR2 SQIVND (reference sequence). Losses at the gene ends were 6 bases for V and 0 bases for J; bases not matched to a gene: 13. CDR3 residues: CASSLGQAVLSSYNSPLHF. As DNA, the CDR3 is TGTGCCAGTAGCCTGGGACAGGCGGTTTTAAGCTCCTATAATTCACCCCTCCACTTT. Full variable domain (missing parts from reference TRBV19 and TRBJ1-6): DGGITQSPKYLFRKEGQNVTLSCEQNLNHDAMYWYRQDPGQGLRLIYYSQIVNDFQKGDIAEGYSVSREKKESFPLTVTSAQKNPTAFYLCASSLGQAVLSSYNSPLHFGNGTRLTVT.

The V and J genes are TRBV3-1 (or the pseudogene TRBV3-2) and TRBJ2-5; TRBD2 might be the D (5 bases). This CDR3 contains 12 residues. The germline V gene encodes CDR1 LGHDT and CDR2 YNNKEL (reference sequence). V was cut by 4 bases and J by 3 bases, with 6 bases left in between. This CDR3 reads CASSPGKETQYF. The CDR3, as DNA: TGTGCCAGCAGCCCGGGGAAAGAGACCCAGTACTTC.

The table lists this clone with a few counts. The CDR3 bases are TGTGCCAGCTCACCGTCGACACCTCAAGAGACCCAGTACTTC. Its translation is CASSPSTPQETQYF. The chain couples TRBV18 to TRBJ2-5; D gene uncertain. The CDR3 extends over 14 amino acids. V shed 3 bases and J shed 2 bases, with 10 bases lying between them. Germline lookup yields CDR1 KGHSH and CDR2 LQKENI.

The CDR3 is CASSYLQGIQETQYF. CDR3 nucleotide sequence: TGTGCCAGCAGCTACCTGCAGGGGATACAAGAGACCCAGTACTTC. This sequence joins TRBV7-8 and TRBJ2-5, with D possibly matching TRBD1 (6 bases). Deletions cut 4 bases from V and 2 bases from J, with 14 bases between. Germline V gene lookup returns CDR1 SGHVS and CDR2 FQNEAQ. The CDR3 loop spans 15 amino acids.

The rearrangement links TRBV19 to TRBJ1-1; TRBD1 agrees at 9 bases. V shed 5 bases and J 11 bases; nucleotides not matched to a gene: 6. This CDR3 is built from 12 residues. CDR1 is LNHDA, CDR2 SQIVND, per germline (reference sequence). CDR3 nucleotide sequence: TGTGCCAGTAGTCCTCGGACAGGGGTGGCTTTCTTT. This sequence encodes CASSPRTGVAFF.

This clone was found a few times. Different DNA sequences within this sample yield the same CDR3. The rearrangement links TRBV28 to TRBJ1-5, with D tentatively TRBD1 (6 bases). V was cut by 6 bases and J by 2 bases, with 14 bases left in between. The CDR3 length is 15 residues. Germline CDR1 is MDHEN and CDR2 is SYDVKM. CDR3: CASSLGGGGNQPQHF. The CDR3 bases are TGTGCCAGCAGCCTAGGGGGGGGAGGCAATCAGCCCCAGCATTTT.

The chain carries TRBV5-5 and TRBJ2-2, with D possibly TRBD1 on 5 matching bases. The CDR3 runs 13 residues. Trimming took 2 bases from V and 5 from J, leaving 7 bases between them. Germline lookup yields CDR1 SGHKS and CDR2 YYEKEE (reference sequence). The CDR3 here is CASSLGVTGELFF. CDR3 coding DNA: TGTGCCAGCAGCTTAGGGGTTACCGGGGAGCTGTTTTTT. Variable domain in full (rest from reference TRBV5-5 and TRBJ2-2): DAGVTQSPTHLIKTRGQQVTLRCSPISGHKSVSWYQQVLGQGPQFIFQYYEKEERGRGNFPDRFSARQFPNYSSELNVNALLLGDSALYLCASSLGVTGELFFGEGSRLTVL.

This clone was detected ten times or more. The chain joins TRBV5-6 to TRBJ1-6; unclear D gene. The CDR3 runs to 14 residues. The V and J ends lost 4 bases and 0 bases respectively, with 5 bases between them. CDR1 and CDR2 (germline): SGHDT, YYEEEE. CDR3 nucleotide sequence: TGTGCCAGCAGCCCTAGCTCCTATAATTCACCCCTCCACTTT. Amino acid sequence: CASSPSSYNSPLHF.

The J gene is TRBJ1-3, the V gene TRBV13; TRBD1 matches at 7 bases. Trimming removed 3 bases from V and 4 bases from J; junction bases left unmatched: 6. Looked up from germline, CDR1 is PRHDT and CDR2 is FYEKMQ (reference sequence). The CDR3 loop spans 15 amino acids. The CDR3 loop reads CASSFLSGGGNTIYF. The CDR3 DNA sequence: TGTGCCAGCAGCTTCCTCTCAGGGGGGGGAAACACCATATATTTT.

The V and J genes are TRBV20-1 and TRBJ2-5, with TRBD1 as a possible D gene (5 bases). From germline, CDR1 is DFQATT and CDR2 SNEGSKA (reference sequence). The germline V and J ends were trimmed by 7 bases and 2 bases, with 8 bases remaining between them. The CDR3 loop spans 11 amino acids. The CDR3 DNA reads as TGCAGTGTGGACACTCAAGAGACCCAGTACTTC. This encodes CSVDTQETQYF.

The J gene is TRBJ1-1, the V gene TRBV6-5; 7 positions match TRBD1. Germline assignment: CDR1 MNHEY and CDR2 SVGAGI. This CDR3 contains 13 residues. V shed 5 bases and J 8 bases; nucleotides not matched to a gene: 8. DNA for the CDR3: TGTGCCAGCAGTCGCGACGGACAGGTGGAAGCTTTCTTT. It yields the protein CASSRDGQVEAFF.

The genes are TRBV29-1 and TRBJ2-1; 12 bases are a match to TRBD2. The CDR3 extends over 15 amino acids. V trimming: 6 bases; J trimming: 4 bases; junction bases outside the gene matches: 7. Germline lookup yields CDR1 SQVTM and CDR2 ANQGSEA. CDR3 residues: CSVALAGGIYNEQFF. The CDR3 region has the DNA TGCAGCGTAGCCCTAGCGGGGGGGATATACAATGAGCAGTTCTTC.

This clone has just a few counts. V gene TRBV6-5 combines with J gene TRBJ2-1; possibly TRBD1 for D (5 bases). Looked up from germline, CDR1 is MNHEY and CDR2 is SVGAGI. Deletions cut 7 bases from V and 6 bases from J, with 13 bases between. The CDR3 is made up of 13 amino acids. CDR3 amino acids: CASNNAGFNEQFF. CDR3 coding DNA: TGTGCCAGCAACAACGCAGGGTTCAATGAGCAGTTCTTC.